These T cell receptor beta chains were read from a single sample in a study of control samples from healthy donors and cancer patients. The table came from immunoSEQ multiplex PCR; TCRdb's copy has only in-frame clones and leaves some out. Among about 170,000 clones listed, 93% were seen once. Sequencing was performed on blood. Receptor source: a woman between 55 and 75 years old in good health. CDR3s include the opening cysteine and the closing phenylalanine or tryptophan. The order of the fields is CDR3 DNA, CDR3 protein, D gene, V gene, CDR3 length, J gene, clone size. D genes are given only for firm matches. Not every row has a clone size; where given, it reads once, few, many or a size class.

DNA: TGTGCCATCAGTGAGCCCGGGACTAGCGGGGGCCCTAACTCTTACGAGCAGTACTTC
CDR3: CAISEPGTSGGPNSYEQYF
D: TRBD2
V: TRBV10-3
length: 19
J: TRBJ2-7
size: .

DNA: TGCGCCAGCAGCCAAGGTTCCGGACAGGGGGCCACTGAAGCTTTCTTT
CDR3: CASSQGSGQGATEAFF
D: TRBD1
V: TRBV4-1
length: 16
J: TRBJ1-1
size: few

DNA: TGTGCCAGCTCGGGCACGGTGTTGGAGGCATCTAATGAAAAACTGTTTTTT
CDR3: CASSGTVLEASNEKLFF
D: .
V: TRBV18
length: 17
J: TRBJ1-4
size: .

DNA: TGTGCCGGCTCCCCGGCTGGGAATCCTCAGCCCCAGCATTTT
CDR3: CAGSPAGNPQPQHF
D: .
V: TRBV2
length: 14
J: TRBJ1-5
size: .

DNA: TGTGCCAGCAGCCTTAGGAGACAAGAGACCCAGTACTTC
CDR3: CASSLRRQETQYF
D: .
V: TRBV7-3
length: 13
J: TRBJ2-5
size: .

DNA: TGTGCCAGCAGCATTAGCGGGGGGGCCTACGAGCAGTACTTC
CDR3: CASSISGGAYEQYF
D: TRBD2
V: TRBV7-2
length: 14
J: TRBJ2-7
size: few

DNA: TGTGCCAGCAGCTGGGGCAATCATGGGAATGAGCAGTTCTTC
CDR3: CASSWGNHGNEQFF
D: .
V: TRBV7-3
length: 14
J: TRBJ2-1
size: .

DNA: TGCGCCAGCAGCCAAGACAGGGCCCAGCCCCAGCATTTT
CDR3: CASSQDRAQPQHF
D: .
V: TRBV4-3
length: 13
J: TRBJ1-5
size: .

DNA: TGTGCCAGCAGTTACGGGCAGTACACTGAAGCTTTCTTT
CDR3: CASSYGQYTEAFF
D: .
V: TRBV6-2/TRBV6-3
length: 13
J: TRBJ1-1
size: few

DNA: TGTGCCATCAGTGAGCTTGTCCCTGAGGGGCAGTTCTTC
CDR3: CAISELVPEGQFF
D: .
V: TRBV10-3
length: 13
J: TRBJ2-1
size: .

DNA: TGTGCCAGTAATAAAGGGACAGGGGCGGGTTCACCCCTCCACTTT
CDR3: CASNKGTGAGSPLHF
D: TRBD1
V: TRBV19
length: 15
J: TRBJ1-6
size: .

DNA: TGTGCCAGTAATAGCGGACTAGCGGGTGGGATGAAACAAGAGACCCAGTACTTC
CDR3: CASNSGLAGGMKQETQYF
D: TRBD2
V: TRBV19
length: 18
J: TRBJ2-5
size: .

DNA: TGTGCCAGCAGCCCCAGGGTAGGGAGCGGTGGCTACACCTTC
CDR3: CASSPRVGSGGYTF
D: .
V: TRBV7-2
length: 14
J: TRBJ1-2
size: .

DNA: TGCGCCAGCAGCTTTGCGGGGCTCTCTGGAAACACCATATATTTT
CDR3: CASSFAGLSGNTIYF
D: .
V: TRBV5-1
length: 15
J: TRBJ1-3
size: .

DNA: TGTGCCAGCAGCGTAGATATCAGGATCTCCTACAATGAGCAGTTCTTC
CDR3: CASSVDIRISYNEQFF
D: .
V: TRBV9
length: 16
J: TRBJ2-1
size: .

DNA: TGTGCCACCAGCCTGCTCGGTTCTGGGGCCAACGTCCTGACTTTC
CDR3: CATSLLGSGANVLTF
D: .
V: TRBV15
length: 15
J: TRBJ2-6
size: .

DNA: TGTGCCAGTAGTATAGGCGGTTGGGCTTTCGATGAGCAGTTCTTC
CDR3: CASSIGGWAFDEQFF
D: .
V: TRBV19
length: 15
J: TRBJ2-1
size: .

DNA: TGTGCCAGCAGTTACATAGGAGAGACCCAGTACTTC
CDR3: CASSYIGETQYF
D: .
V: TRBV6-2/TRBV6-3
length: 12
J: TRBJ2-5
size: .

DNA: TGTGCCAGCTCACCACAGGGCTCCTATAATTCACCCCTCCACTTT
CDR3: CASSPQGSYNSPLHF
D: .
V: TRBV18
length: 15
J: TRBJ1-6
size: .

DNA: TGCGCCAGCAGCCGCCCAGAAGACACCGGGGAGCTGTTTTTT
CDR3: CASSRPEDTGELFF
D: .
V: TRBV5-1
length: 14
J: TRBJ2-2
size: .

DNA: TGTGCCAGCAGCATGGACAGGGTGCACACTGAAGCTTTCTTT
CDR3: CASSMDRVHTEAFF
D: TRBD1
V: TRBV9
length: 14
J: TRBJ1-1
size: .

DNA: TGTGCCAGCAGCTTGTGGGGGTCTAGCACAGATACGCAGTATTTT
CDR3: CASSLWGSSTDTQYF
D: .
V: TRBV5-6
length: 15
J: TRBJ2-3
size: .

DNA: TGTGCCAGCAGCGCACCCCGAGGAGGGGGATCCTTTAACTATGGCTACACCTTC
CDR3: CASSAPRGGGSFNYGYTF
D: .
V: TRBV9
length: 18
J: TRBJ1-2
size: .

DNA: TGCGCCAGCAGACCTCCGGGACTAGCGTCGGGAGATACGCAGTATTTT
CDR3: CASRPPGLASGDTQYF
D: TRBD2
V: TRBV5-1
length: 16
J: TRBJ2-3
size: .

DNA: TGTGCCAGCAGCCAAGACGGACTAGCGGGGGCGCCTCGGTACGAAGAGACCCAGTACTTC
CDR3: CASSQDGLAGAPRYEETQYF
D: TRBD2
V: TRBV3-1/TRBV3-2
length: 20
J: TRBJ2-5
size: .

DNA: TGCGCCAGCAGCCAAGACGTTCTTCTTAGTGGGACAGAGAACACTGAAGCTTTCTTT
CDR3: CASSQDVLLSGTENTEAFF
D: TRBD1
V: TRBV4-1
length: 19
J: TRBJ1-1
size: .

DNA: TGTGCCAGCAGTTCGGGGGGCCGGGAGACCCAGTACTTC
CDR3: CASSSGGRETQYF
D: .
V: TRBV12-3/TRBV12-4
length: 13
J: TRBJ2-5
size: .

DNA: TGTGCCACCAGGGGGCCGGGGCGGGGGCATGTTATTCCCGGCCATAATTCACCCCTCCACTTT
CDR3: CATRGPGRGHVIPGHNSPLHF
D: .
V: TRBV24-1
length: 21
J: TRBJ1-6
size: .

DNA: TGTGCCAGCAGCGTAGTTCCCGCAGGGGTCACTGAAGCTTTCTTT
CDR3: CASSVVPAGVTEAFF
D: .
V: TRBV9
length: 15
J: TRBJ1-1
size: .

DNA: TGTGCCATCAGTGAGTACCTCAGGGGGGACACTGAAGCTTTCTTT
CDR3: CAISEYLRGDTEAFF
D: TRBD1
V: TRBV10-3
length: 15
J: TRBJ1-1
size: .

DNA: TGTGCCAGCAGTTTGTCGGTGTACTCCATCCTCGAGCAGTACTTC
CDR3: CASSLSVYSILEQYF
D: .
V: TRBV6-5
length: 15
J: TRBJ2-7
size: .

DNA: TGTGCCAGCAGCTTATTCGGGGGGTCGGCTAGCGGGGACCTCAATGAGCAGTTCTTC
CDR3: CASSLFGGSASGDLNEQFF
D: TRBD2
V: TRBV7-2
length: 19
J: TRBJ2-1
size: .

DNA: TGTGCCAGCTCCACGACAGGGGTTGAGCAGTACTTC
CDR3: CASSTTGVEQYF
D: TRBD1
V: TRBV18
length: 12
J: TRBJ2-7
size: .

DNA: TGTGCCAGCAGTTTACAGGGTAATGAAAAACTGTTTTTT
CDR3: CASSLQGNEKLFF
D: .
V: TRBV27
length: 13
J: TRBJ1-4
size: .

DNA: TGTGCCACCCCACATTGGAAGGAGGCGCGTCGTTCCTACGAGCAGTACTTC
CDR3: CATPHWKEARRSYEQYF
D: .
V: TRBV19
length: 17
J: TRBJ2-7
size: .

DNA: TGTGCCAGCAGCCCGAACTCTGGGGCCAACGTCCTGACTTTC
CDR3: CASSPNSGANVLTF
D: .
V: TRBV6-5
length: 14
J: TRBJ2-6
size: .